The sequence of this T cell receptor (beta chain) was determined in a study of blood T cell repertoires in COVID-19. Study-level background: Both acute and convalescent COVID-19 samples were obtained from the United States, Italy and Spain.

Authors' analysis steps: The authors estimated nucleated cell counts from reference gene primer amplification. Generated by immunoSEQ multiplex PCR, the TCRdb table keeps only in-frame clones and is missing some. The V and J calls and the clone size are those of that table, but D and trimming were determined from the DNA. The data contain around 350,000 clones, around 84% of them seen just once; the ten biggest clones take up about 3%. Trimming took off 5 bases at V and 0 bases at J, with 5 bases between the two ends. The CDR3 has 13 residues. Germline assignment: CDR1 MDHEN and CDR2 SYDVKM. The chain combines TRBV28 with TRBJ2-1; D gene ambiguous. The sequence came from a human donor in a cohort sampled during active COVID-19. The sample comprised peripheral blood. In nucleotides, the CDR3 is TGTGCCAGCAGTCGTAGCTCCTACAATGAGCAGTTCTTC. The encoded protein is CASSRSSYNEQFF.